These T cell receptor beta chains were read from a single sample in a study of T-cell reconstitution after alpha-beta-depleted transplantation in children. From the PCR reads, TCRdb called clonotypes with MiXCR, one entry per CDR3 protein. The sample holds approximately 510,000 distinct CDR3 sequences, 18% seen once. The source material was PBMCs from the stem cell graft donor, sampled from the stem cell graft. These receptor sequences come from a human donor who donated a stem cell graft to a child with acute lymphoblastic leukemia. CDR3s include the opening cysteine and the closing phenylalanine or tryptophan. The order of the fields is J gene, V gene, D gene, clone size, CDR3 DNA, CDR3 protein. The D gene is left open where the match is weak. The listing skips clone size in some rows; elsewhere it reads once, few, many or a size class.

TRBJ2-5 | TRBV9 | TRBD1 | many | TGTGCCAGCAGCGTATTCTCAGGGGGTTACCAAGAGACCCAGTACTTC | CASSVFSGGYQETQYF
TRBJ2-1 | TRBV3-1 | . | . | TGTGCCAGCAGCCAACGGGGGTACAAGCACAATGAGCAGTTCTTC | CASSQRGYKHNEQFF
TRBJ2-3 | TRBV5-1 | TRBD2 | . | TGCGCCAGCAGCGGAGCCGGGACTAGCGCCACAGATACGCAGTATTTT | CASSGAGTSATDTQYF
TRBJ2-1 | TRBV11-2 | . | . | TGTGCCAGCAGCCCCCCGGCCCCCTACAATGAGCAGTTCTTC | CASSPPAPYNEQFF
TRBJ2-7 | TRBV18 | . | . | TGTGCCAGCTCACCACCCCAGGGGGGCCTCGGAGAGCAGTACTTC | CASSPPQGGLGEQYF
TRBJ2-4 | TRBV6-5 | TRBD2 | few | TGTGCCAGCAGTTACGAAGCTAGCGGGAAAATCTTAGCCAAAAACATTCAGTACTTC | CASSYEASGKILAKNIQYF
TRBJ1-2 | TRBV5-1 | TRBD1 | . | TGCGCCAGCAGCTCTGGACAGGGTCCTTCCACCTATGGCTACACCTTC | CASSSGQGPSTYGYTF
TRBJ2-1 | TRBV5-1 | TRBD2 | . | TGCGCCAGCAGCTGGGACCCTAGCGGGAATACCCAAAAGAGCTCCTACAATGAGCAGTTCTTC | CASSWDPSGNTQKSSYNEQFF
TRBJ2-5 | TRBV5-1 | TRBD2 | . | TGCGCCAGCAGCACGCGCGAGGGACTAGCGGGAGCGGGAGAGACCCAGTACTTC | CASSTREGLAGAGETQYF
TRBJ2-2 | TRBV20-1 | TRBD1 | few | TGCAGTGCTAGAGTGACAGGGGTCACCGGGGAGCTGTTTTTT | CSARVTGVTGELFF
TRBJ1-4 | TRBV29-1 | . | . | TGCAGCGTTGCAGAGATTAATGAAAAACTGTTTTTT | CSVAEINEKLFF
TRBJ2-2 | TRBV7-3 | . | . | TGTGCCAGCAGCATTGGACTGGCCGGGGAGCTGTTTTTT | CASSIGLAGELFF
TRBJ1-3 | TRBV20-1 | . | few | TGCAGTGCTAGAGACTGGGCACAGTTAGGACCCGGAAACACCATATATTTT | CSARDWAQLGPGNTIYF
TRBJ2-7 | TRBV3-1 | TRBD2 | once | TGTGCCAGCACCCCTAGCGGGAGTTTGACCTACGAGCAGTACTTC | CASTPSGSLTYEQYF
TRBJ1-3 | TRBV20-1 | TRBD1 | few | TGCAGTGCTAGACCAGATGGACAGGGCTCTGGAAACACCATATATTTT | CSARPDGQGSGNTIYF
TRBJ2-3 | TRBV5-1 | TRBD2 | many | TGCGCCAGCAGCTCCTGGACTAGCGGGAGGGGAGATACGCAGTATTTT | CASSSWTSGRGDTQYF
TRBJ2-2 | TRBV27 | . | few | TGTGCCAGCAGTCCATGGGGGGCTTCCGGGGAGCTGTTTTTT | CASSPWGASGELFF
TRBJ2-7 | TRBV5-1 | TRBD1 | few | TGCGCCAGCGGCACAGGGGTCTTGAACGAGCAGTACTTC | CASGTGVLNEQYF